The clone carrying this T cell receptor beta chain was observed a few times. The antigen is not known. This entry belongs to a study of shared clonotypes between healthy human individuals. Study-wide background: For every donor, three CD4 naive, three CD4 memory, two CD8 naive and one CD8 memory plates were used. General study points: Naive subsets typically showed greater estimated richness than memory subsets.

CDR3 size: 13 residues. Germline assignment: CDR1 MDHEN and CDR2 SYDVKM. V was pared by 6 bases and J by 2 bases, with 10 bases between. Those who donated were healthy HIV-negative adults, with no recent acute infections or vaccinations reported. This was a deep-level run. Profiled with immunoSEQ multiplex PCR; TCRdb holds only in-frame clones, not every one. Of over a million clones detected, approximately 78% appear once; the ten largest clones hold 0.4% to 0.55%. This sequence was found in a man aged 18 to 30 in good health. Some clones in this sample may be carry-over from other donors' samples. J is TRBJ2-5 and V is TRBV28; D might be TRBD1 (5 bases). The sample comprised memory CD4+ T cells from PBMCs. The subset: CD45RA-negative fraction. CDR3 sequence reads: CASRRQRQETQYF. In nucleotides, the CDR3 is TGTGCCAGCAGGCGACAGAGACAAGAGACCCAGTACTTC. Filled out from reference TRBV28 and TRBJ2-5, the complete variable domain reads DVKVTQSSRYLVKRTGEKVFLECVQDMDHENMFWYRQDPGLGLRLIYFSYDVKMKEKGDIPEGYSVSREKKERFSLILESASTNQTSMYLCASRRQRQETQYFGPGTRLLVL.